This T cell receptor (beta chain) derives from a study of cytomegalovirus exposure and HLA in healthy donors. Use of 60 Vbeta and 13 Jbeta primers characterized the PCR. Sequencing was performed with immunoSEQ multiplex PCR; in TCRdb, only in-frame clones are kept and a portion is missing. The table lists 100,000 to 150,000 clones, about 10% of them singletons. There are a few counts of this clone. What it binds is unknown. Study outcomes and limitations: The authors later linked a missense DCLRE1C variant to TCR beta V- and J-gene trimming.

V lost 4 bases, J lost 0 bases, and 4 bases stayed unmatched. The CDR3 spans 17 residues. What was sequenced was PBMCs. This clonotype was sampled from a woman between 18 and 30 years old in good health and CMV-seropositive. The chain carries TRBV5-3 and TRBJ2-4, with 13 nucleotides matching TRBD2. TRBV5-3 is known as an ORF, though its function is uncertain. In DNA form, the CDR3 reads TGTGCCAGAAGCCTCGGACTAGCGGGAGTAGCCAAAAACATTCAGTACTTC. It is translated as CARSLGLAGVAKNIQYF.